The 23 T cell receptor beta chains presented below share a single source sample, sequenced in a study of T cell responses to AZD1222 COVID-19 vaccine. Sequencing was performed with immunoSEQ multiplex PCR; in TCRdb, only in-frame clones are kept and a portion is missing. The sample holds some 200,000 clones, approximately 91% seen once. Sequencing used peripheral blood, obtained 28 days after the second AZD1222 dose. The receptors were gathered from an adult who received the AZD1222 COVID-19 vaccine.

The V and J genes are TRBV11-2 and TRBJ1-1; possibly TRBD1 for D (6 bases). The CDR3 has 15 amino acids. Trimming took 1 base from V and 6 from J, leaving 15 bases between them. Per the germline V gene, CDR1 is SGHAT and CDR2 is FQNNGV. The DNA for the CDR3 is TGTGCCAGCAGCTTAGGAGGGATTCAGGGGTCTGAAGCTTTCTTT. Translated, it gives CASSLGGIQGSEAFF.

The CDR3 sequence: CASNSGNTGELFF. CDR3 DNA sequence: TGCGCCAGCAACTCGGGGAACACCGGGGAGCTGTTTTTT. This sequence joins TRBV10-2 and TRBJ2-2; D remains unclear. This CDR3 is 13 amino acids long. The V end lost 7 bases, the J end lost 1 base, and 7 bases lay between the germline ends. From germline, CDR1 is WSHSY and CDR2 SAAADI.

The chain recombines TRBV6-1 with TRBJ2-7; 8 nucleotides line up with TRBD1. CDR3 size: 16 residues. In germline, CDR1 is MNHNS, CDR2 SASEGT. V dropped 3 bases and J dropped 3; count of bases not matched to a gene: 10. CDR3 coding DNA: TGTGCCAGCAGTGAGGCCCTGACAGGGGCCTACTACGAGCAGTACTTC. Its translation: CASSEALTGAYYEQYF.

The genes are TRBV5-1 and TRBJ2-2; D is possibly TRBD1 or TRBD2 (5 bases each). The V end lost 2 bases, the J end lost 4 bases, and 9 bases lay between the germline ends. Germline-derived CDR1 and CDR2 are SGHRS and YFSETQ. CDR3 length: 14 residues. The DNA of the CDR3 is TGCGCCAGCAGCTTCGGGGACCGCACCGGGGAGCTGTTTTTT. This gives the protein CASSFGDRTGELFF.

V usage is TRBV9 and J usage is TRBJ2-7; 11 positions agree with TRBD2. Trimming at V came to 5 bases and at J to 5 bases, leaving 9 bases not matched to a gene. Germline loops: CDR1 SGDLS, CDR2 YYNGEE. The CDR3 totals 15 residues. In DNA form, the CDR3 reads TGTGCCAGCAGTTTTAGCGGGAGGGCCTTCGACGAGCAGTACTTC. Translated: CASSFSGRAFDEQYF.

The chain links TRBV6-5 to TRBJ1-2; the D is unclear. From germline, CDR1 is MNHEY and CDR2 SVGAGI. The CDR3 sequence is 14 residues long. Trimming took off 0 bases at V and 5 bases at J, with 10 bases between the two ends. In nucleotides, the CDR3 is TGTGCCAGCAGTTACTCGTACCCTCCTTATGGCTACACCTTC. Its translation: CASSYSYPPYGYTF.

The V gene is TRBV5-1, the J gene TRBJ2-2, with D perhaps being TRBD1 or TRBD2 (5 bases each). V gave up 6 bases and J gave up 7 bases, with 19 bases separating them. Germline CDR1 and CDR2: SGHRS and YFSETQ. The CDR3 totals 15 residues. CDR3 sequence: CASTFDEGRSGELFF. The CDR3 DNA follows: TGCGCCAGCACTTTCGATGAGGGGCGTAGCGGGGAGCTGTTTTTT.

This clone was counted once. The V call is TRBV12-3 or TRBV12-4, the J call TRBJ1-1; D is uncertain. Trimming pared 4 bases from V and 1 base from J, leaving 7 bases between. The CDR3 extends over 13 amino acids. For the CDR3, the DNA is TGTGCCAGCAGTTCTCTTAGGAACACTGAAGCTTTCTTT. Translated: CASSSLRNTEAFF.

The chain links TRBV30 to TRBJ2-3; weak D call: TRBD1 (6 bases). The V and J ends lost 0 bases and 2 bases respectively, with 12 bases between them. The CDR3 is 15 residues long. The germline CDR1 and CDR2 sequences are GTSNPN and SVGIG (reference sequence). This chain's CDR3 is CAWSVQGAATDTQYF. The CDR3, as DNA: TGTGCCTGGAGTGTACAGGGAGCGGCCACAGATACGCAGTATTTT.

The chain carries TRBV5-1 and TRBJ2-7; D gene ambiguous. The CDR3 runs to 14 residues. V shed 1 base and J shed 0 bases, with 8 bases lying between them. Germline V gene sequence: CDR1 SGHRS, CDR2 YFSETQ. CDR3 sequence: CASSLTVTSYEQYF. CDR3 nucleotide sequence: TGCGCCAGCAGCTTGACGGTAACCTCCTACGAGCAGTACTTC.

The chain has TRBV7-6 and TRBJ2-3; the match to TRBD2 covers 14 bases. Germline lookup yields CDR1 SGHVS and CDR2 FNYEAQ. The CDR3 has 17 amino acids. J was trimmed by 5 bases and V by 5 bases; bases with no gene match: 9. The CDR3 loop reads CASSPSLGTSGGDTQYF. DNA for the CDR3: TGTGCCAGCAGCCCATCCCTCGGGACTAGCGGGGGAGATACGCAGTATTTT.

V and J are TRBV15 and TRBJ1-2; tentative D call: TRBD1 (5 bases). CDR1 is LNHNV, CDR2 YYDKDF, per germline (reference sequence). CDR3 size: 14 residues. V gave up 1 base and J gave up 0 bases, with 6 bases separating them. CDR3: CATSRGQPNYGYTF. In nucleotides, the CDR3 is TGTGCCACCAGCAGAGGACAGCCTAACTATGGCTACACCTTC.

The chain is built from TRBV18 and TRBJ1-5, with TRBD1 as a possible D gene (6 bases). Trimming took 5 bases from V and 0 from J, leaving 11 bases between them. Germline V gives CDR1 KGHSH, CDR2 LQKENI. The CDR3 has 15 amino acids. The CDR3 region is CASSSEQGSNQPQHF. The CDR3, as DNA: TGTGCCAGCTCATCCGAACAGGGTAGCAATCAGCCCCAGCATTTT.

This clone appeared a few times. The chain is built from TRBV29-1 and TRBJ2-1, with 7 bases fitting TRBD1. This CDR3 is built from 13 residues. Germline lookup yields CDR1 SQVTM and CDR2 ANQGSEA. V lost 6 bases, J lost 6 bases, and 8 bases stayed unmatched. CDR3 protein: CSVTGVSINEQFF. CDR3 nucleotide sequence: TGCAGCGTCACAGGGGTCTCGATCAATGAGCAGTTCTTC.

The chain recombines TRBV19 with TRBJ1-3; TRBD1 matches at 11 bases. Germline CDR1 is LNHDA and CDR2 is SQIVND (reference sequence). J lost 2 bases, V lost 7 bases, and 7 bases had no gene match. The CDR3 covers 16 residues. The CDR3 protein is CASTRGQGAAGNTIYF. In nucleotides, the CDR3 is TGTGCCAGTACACGTGGACAGGGGGCGGCTGGAAACACCATATATTTT.

The CDR3: CASSQRSGRVTDTQYF. The CDR3 DNA reads TGCGCCAGCAGCCAACGTAGCGGGAGAGTCACAGATACGCAGTATTTT. The rearrangement joins TRBV4-1 to TRBJ2-3; 9 nucleotides line up with TRBD2. With 2 bases clipped from V and 2 bases from J, the junction kept 5 bases outside the gene matches. CDR3 length: 16 amino acids. Germline CDR1 reads MGHRA; CDR2 reads YSYEKL.

This clone was counted a single time. V and J are TRBV6-1 and TRBJ2-3, with TRBD2 matching over 10 bases. The V and J ends lost 2 bases and 7 bases, in that order; junction bases with no gene match: 12. The CDR3 has 17 residues. Germline assignment: CDR1 MNHNS and CDR2 SASEGT. CDR3 bases: TGTGCCAGCAGTGAATCCTTACTAGCGGGAAAGACAAATACGCAGTATTTT. Translating gives CASSESLLAGKTNTQYF.

The chain couples TRBV19 to TRBJ1-2, with a possible D match to TRBD1 (6 bases). CDR1 LNHDA and CDR2 SQIVND come from the germline V gene (reference sequence). V was trimmed by 5 bases and J by 4 bases, leaving 11 bases between them. This CDR3 is built from 13 residues. The CDR3 loop is CASSLQGGYGYTF. The CDR3 coding sequence is TGTGCCAGTAGTCTACAGGGTGGCTATGGCTACACCTTC.

The chain is built from TRBV7-2 and TRBJ2-6, with D perhaps TRBD2 (6 bases). V shed 5 bases and J shed 4 bases, with 12 bases lying between them. The CDR3 loop spans 15 amino acids. The germline V gene has CDR1 SGHTA and CDR2 FQGNSA. CDR3 sequence: CASSPTRSGANVLTF. For the CDR3, the DNA is TGTGCCAGCAGCCCGACTAGATCAGGGGCCAACGTCCTGACTTTC. The variable domain in full, completed from reference TRBV7-2 and TRBJ2-6, reads GAGVSQSPSNKVTEKGKDVELRCDPISGHTALYWYRQSLGQGLEFLIYFQGNSAPDKSGLPSDRFSAERTGGSVSTLTIQRTQQEDSAVYLCASSPTRSGANVLTFGAGSRLTVL.

The chain is built from TRBV2 and TRBJ1-1, with D tentatively TRBD1 (6 bases). The V end lost 5 bases, the J end lost 4 bases, and 17 bases lay between the germline ends. This CDR3 spans 15 amino acids. Germline CDR1 reads SNHLY; CDR2 reads FYNNEI. The CDR3 bases are TGTGCCAGCAGTAAAAACGGTGTGGGGGCCACTGAAGCTTTCTTT. The encoded protein is CASSKNGVGATEAFF.

The V call is TRBV7-3, the J call TRBJ2-3, with D possibly matching TRBD2 (5 bases). V lost 8 bases and J lost 0, with 9 bases in between. Germline loops: CDR1 SGHTA, CDR2 FQGTGA. This CDR3 has 13 residues. CDR3 protein: CASAGASTDTQYF. CDR3 in DNA: TGTGCCAGCGCGGGCGCTAGCACAGATACGCAGTATTTT.

This chain links TRBV2 with TRBJ1-6; weak D call: TRBD1 (5 bases). The V and J ends lost 7 bases and 12 bases respectively, with 13 bases between them. The CDR3 runs to 12 residues. Germline CDR1 reads SNHLY; CDR2 reads FYNNEI. In nucleotides, the CDR3 is TGTGCCAGCACCGAGGGGTTCAAACCCCTCCACTTT. Its translation is CASTEGFKPLHF.

CDR3 amino acids: CASTRGENEKLFF. CDR3 nucleotides: TGTGCCAGCACCCGGGGAGAGAATGAAAAACTGTTTTTT. The genes are TRBV7-9 and TRBJ1-4, with D unresolved. Trimming stripped 7 bases from V and 5 bases from J, with 11 bases between. CDR3 length equals 13 residues. Germline CDR1 is SEHNR and CDR2 is FQNEAQ (reference sequence).